This TCR beta chain is drawn from a study of blood T cell repertoires in COVID-19. About the research overall: The United States, Italy and Spain were the sources of the acute and convalescent COVID-19 samples. Sources were T cells, B-cell-depleted T cells, or PBMCs; the material itself was cDNA or gDNA.

The CDR3 has 14 residues. V lost 2 bases and J lost 4, with 9 bases in between. Germline assignment: CDR1 MNHNS and CDR2 SASEGT. Data came from immunoSEQ multiplex PCR; TCRdb stores just in-frame clones and leaves some out. The sample holds about 310,000 clones, 87% seen once. The chain uses TRBV6-1 and TRBJ1-5; no clear D gene. This clonotype originated in a man between 18 and 29 years old with active or convalescent COVID-19. Sequenced input: peripheral blood. CDR3 loop: CASSESLANQPQHF. CDR3 DNA: TGTGCCAGCAGTGAAAGTCTAGCGAATCAGCCCCAGCATTTT.